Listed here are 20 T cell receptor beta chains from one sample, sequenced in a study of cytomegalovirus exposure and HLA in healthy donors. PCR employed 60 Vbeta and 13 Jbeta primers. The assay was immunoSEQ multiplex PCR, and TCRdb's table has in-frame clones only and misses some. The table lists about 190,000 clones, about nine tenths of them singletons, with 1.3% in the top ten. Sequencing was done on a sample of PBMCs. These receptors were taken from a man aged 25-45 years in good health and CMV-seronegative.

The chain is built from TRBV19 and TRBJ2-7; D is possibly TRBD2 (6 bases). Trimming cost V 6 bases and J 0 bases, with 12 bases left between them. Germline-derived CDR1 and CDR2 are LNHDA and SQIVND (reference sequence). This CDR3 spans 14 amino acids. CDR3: CASRAVGSSYEQYF. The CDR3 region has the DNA TGTGCCAGTAGGGCCGTCGGGAGCTCCTACGAGCAGTACTTC. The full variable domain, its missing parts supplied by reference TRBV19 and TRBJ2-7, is DGGITQSPKYLFRKEGQNVTLSCEQNLNHDAMYWYRQDPGQGLRLIYYSQIVNDFQKGDIAEGYSVSREKKESFPLTVTSAQKNPTAFYLCASRAVGSSYEQYFGPGTRLTVT.

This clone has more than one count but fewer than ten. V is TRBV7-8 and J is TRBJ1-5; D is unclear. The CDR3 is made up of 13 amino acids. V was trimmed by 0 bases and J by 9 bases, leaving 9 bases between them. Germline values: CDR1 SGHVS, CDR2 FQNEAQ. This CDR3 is CASSLALERPQHF. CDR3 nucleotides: TGTGCCAGCAGCTTAGCCTTAGAGAGGCCCCAGCATTTT.

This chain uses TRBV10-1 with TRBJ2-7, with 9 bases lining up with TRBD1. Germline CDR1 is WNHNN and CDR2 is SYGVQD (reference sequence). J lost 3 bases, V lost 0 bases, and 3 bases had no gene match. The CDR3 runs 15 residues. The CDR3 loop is CASSESRTGDYEQYF. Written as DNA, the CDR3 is TGCGCCAGCAGTGAGTCCCGGACAGGGGACTACGAGCAGTACTTC.

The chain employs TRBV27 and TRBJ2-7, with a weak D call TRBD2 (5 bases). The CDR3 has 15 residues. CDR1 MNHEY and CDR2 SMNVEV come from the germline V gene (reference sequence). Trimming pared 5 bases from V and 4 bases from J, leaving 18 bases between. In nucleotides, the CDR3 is TGTGCCAGCAGTATCGGCAGGATAGCGTCGTACGAGCAGTACTTC. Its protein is CASSIGRIASYEQYF.

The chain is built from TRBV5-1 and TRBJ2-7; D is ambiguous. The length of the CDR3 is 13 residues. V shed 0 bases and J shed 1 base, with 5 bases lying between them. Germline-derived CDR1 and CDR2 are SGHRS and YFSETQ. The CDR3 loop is CASSLDQSYEQYF. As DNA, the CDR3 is TGCGCCAGCAGCTTGGATCAATCCTACGAGCAGTACTTC. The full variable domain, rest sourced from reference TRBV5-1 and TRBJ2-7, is KAGVTQTPRYLIKTRGQQVTLSCSPISGHRSVSWYQQTPGQGLQFLFEYFSETQRNKGNFPGRFSGRQFSNSRSEMNVSTLELGDSALYLCASSLDQSYEQYFGPGTRLTVT.

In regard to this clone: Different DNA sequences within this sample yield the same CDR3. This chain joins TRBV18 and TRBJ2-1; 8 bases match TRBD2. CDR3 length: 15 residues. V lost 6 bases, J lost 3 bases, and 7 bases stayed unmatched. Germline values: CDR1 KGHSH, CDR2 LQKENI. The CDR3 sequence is CASSPTSGGYNEQFF. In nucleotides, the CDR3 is TGTGCCAGCTCCCCAACTAGCGGCGGCTACAATGAGCAGTTCTTC.

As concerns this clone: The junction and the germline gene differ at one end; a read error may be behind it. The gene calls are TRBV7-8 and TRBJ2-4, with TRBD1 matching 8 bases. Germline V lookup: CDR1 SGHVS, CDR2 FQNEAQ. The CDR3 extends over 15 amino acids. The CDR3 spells CASSKIQGAQNSQYF. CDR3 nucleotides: TGTGCCAGCAGCAAAATCCAGGGGGCACAAAACAGTCAGTACTTC.

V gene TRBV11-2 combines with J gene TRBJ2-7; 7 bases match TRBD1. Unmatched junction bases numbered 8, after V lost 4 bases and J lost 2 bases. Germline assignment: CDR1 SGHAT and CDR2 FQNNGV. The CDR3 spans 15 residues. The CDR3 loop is CASSSYDRVPYEQYF. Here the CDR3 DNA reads TGTGCCAGCAGCTCCTATGACAGGGTCCCCTACGAGCAGTACTTC.

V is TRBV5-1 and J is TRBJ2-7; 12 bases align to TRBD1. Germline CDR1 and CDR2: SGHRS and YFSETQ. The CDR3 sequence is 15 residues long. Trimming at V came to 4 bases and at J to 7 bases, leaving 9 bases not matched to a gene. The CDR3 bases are TGCGCCAGCAGCCCCGGGGACAGGGGGCTAGGTGAGCAGTACTTC. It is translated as CASSPGDRGLGEQYF.

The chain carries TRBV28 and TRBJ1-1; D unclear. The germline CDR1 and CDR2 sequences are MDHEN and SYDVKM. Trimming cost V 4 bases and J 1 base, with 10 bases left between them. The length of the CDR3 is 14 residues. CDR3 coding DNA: TGTGCCAGCAGTTCGCGGGGATCGAACACTGAAGCTTTCTTT. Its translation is CASSSRGSNTEAFF.

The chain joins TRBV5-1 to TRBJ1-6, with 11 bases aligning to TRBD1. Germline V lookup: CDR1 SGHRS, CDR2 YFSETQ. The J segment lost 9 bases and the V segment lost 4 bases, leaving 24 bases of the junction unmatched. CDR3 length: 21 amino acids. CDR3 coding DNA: TGCGCCAGCAGCCCGCTGGGACAGGGGGTGCTAGGGGGATCGGGGAGTTCACCCCTCCACTTT. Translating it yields CASSPLGQGVLGGSGSSPLHF.

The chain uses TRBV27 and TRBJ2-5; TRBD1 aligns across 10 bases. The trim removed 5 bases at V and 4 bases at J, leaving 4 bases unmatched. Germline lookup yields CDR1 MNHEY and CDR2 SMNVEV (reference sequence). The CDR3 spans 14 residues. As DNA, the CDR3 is TGTGCCAGCAGTGGAGGGACAGGGGTAGAGACCCAGTACTTC. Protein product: CASSGGTGVETQYF.

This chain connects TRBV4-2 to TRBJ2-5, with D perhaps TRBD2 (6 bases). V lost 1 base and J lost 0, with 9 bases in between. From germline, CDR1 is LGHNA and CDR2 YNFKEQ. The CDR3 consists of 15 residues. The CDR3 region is CASSQGREHQETQYF. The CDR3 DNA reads TGTGCCAGCAGCCAAGGGAGGGAGCACCAAGAGACCCAGTACTTC.

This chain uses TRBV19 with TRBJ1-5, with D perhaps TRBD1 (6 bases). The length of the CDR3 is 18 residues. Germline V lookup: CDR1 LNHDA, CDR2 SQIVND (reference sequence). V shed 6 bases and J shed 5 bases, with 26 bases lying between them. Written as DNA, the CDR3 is TGTGCCAGTAGCAATAGGGGGGGAGGGGTTGGAAAGGATCAGCCCCAGCATTTT. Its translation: CASSNRGGGVGKDQPQHF.

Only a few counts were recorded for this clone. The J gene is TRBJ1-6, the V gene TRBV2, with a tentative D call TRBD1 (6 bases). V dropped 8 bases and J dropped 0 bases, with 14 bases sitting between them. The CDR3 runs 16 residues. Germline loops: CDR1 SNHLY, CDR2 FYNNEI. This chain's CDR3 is CASRDRPSSYNSPLHF. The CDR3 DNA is TGTGCCAGCCGCGACAGGCCCAGCTCCTATAATTCACCCCTCCACTTT.

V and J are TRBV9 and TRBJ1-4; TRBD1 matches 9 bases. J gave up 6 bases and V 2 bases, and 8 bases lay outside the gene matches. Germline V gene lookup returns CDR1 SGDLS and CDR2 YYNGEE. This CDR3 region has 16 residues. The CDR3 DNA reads TGTGCCAGCAGCGTCTTTGAGGGACAGGGTTATGAAAAACTGTTTTTT. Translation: CASSVFEGQGYEKLFF.

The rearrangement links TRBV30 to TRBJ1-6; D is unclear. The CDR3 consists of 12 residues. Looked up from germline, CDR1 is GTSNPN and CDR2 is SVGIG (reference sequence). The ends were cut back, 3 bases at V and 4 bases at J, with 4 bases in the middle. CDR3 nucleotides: TGTGCCTGGAGCAGGTATAATTCACCCCTCCACTTT. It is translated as CAWSRYNSPLHF.

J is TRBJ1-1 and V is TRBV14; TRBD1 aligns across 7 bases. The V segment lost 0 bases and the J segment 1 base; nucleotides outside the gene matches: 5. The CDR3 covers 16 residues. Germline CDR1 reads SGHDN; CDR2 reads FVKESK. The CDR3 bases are TGTGCCAGCAGCCAAGATGTCGGGACAGCGAACACTGAAGCTTTCTTT. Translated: CASSQDVGTANTEAFF.

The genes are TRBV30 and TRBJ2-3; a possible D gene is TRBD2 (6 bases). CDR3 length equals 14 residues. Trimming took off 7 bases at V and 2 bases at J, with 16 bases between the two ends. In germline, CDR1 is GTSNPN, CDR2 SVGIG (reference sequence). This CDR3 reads CASAGSPYTDTQYF. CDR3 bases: TGTGCCTCCGCCGGGAGTCCCTACACAGATACGCAGTATTTT.

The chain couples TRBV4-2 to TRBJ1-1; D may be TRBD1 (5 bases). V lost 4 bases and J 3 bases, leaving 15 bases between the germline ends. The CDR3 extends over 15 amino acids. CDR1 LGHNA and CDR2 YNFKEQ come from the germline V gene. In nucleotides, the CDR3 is TGTGCCAGCAGCCCCTCCGCGGGGGTATACACTGAAGCTTTCTTT. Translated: CASSPSAGVYTEAFF.